Each of the 14 T cell receptor beta chains below was sequenced from the same sample in a study of T-cell memory formation after mild COVID-19. TCRdb used MiXCR to reprocess the 5' RACE reads, holding one entry per CDR3 protein. The sample records under 650,000 distinct CDR3 sequences, 15% to 20% being singletons. Sequencing used PBMCs or a T cell subset sorted from them (not recorded which). The receptors were sampled from an adult woman who had mild COVID-19 (a few samples of this study predate the infection). Cell type and time point are not known.

The V gene is TRBV6-5, the J gene TRBJ1-6; 7 nucleotides line up with TRBD1. Trimming cost V 7 bases and J 6 bases; bases outside gene matches: 3. CDR3 length: 13 residues. Germline CDR1 is MNHEY and CDR2 is SVGAGI. This chain's CDR3 is CASKTGFNSPLHF. The CDR3, as DNA: TGTGCCAGCAAGACAGGGTTTAATTCACCCCTCCACTTT.

This clonotype came up many times. V is TRBV4-1 and J is TRBJ2-2; D is unclear. CDR3 size: 14 residues. Trimming shortened V by 1 base and J by 5 bases, and 8 bases separated the two germline ends. Looked up from germline, CDR1 is MGHRA and CDR2 is YSYEKL. The chain's CDR3 is CASSQGVGTGELFF. The CDR3 bases are TGCGCCAGCAGCCAAGGTGTAGGGACCGGGGAGCTGTTTTTT.

This chain links TRBV20-1 with TRBJ1-4, with a weak D call TRBD1 (5 bases). The V end lost 3 bases, the J end lost 4 bases, and 9 bases lay between the germline ends. Germline V gene sequence: CDR1 DFQATT, CDR2 SNEGSKA (reference sequence). The CDR3 extends over 13 amino acids. The CDR3 region is CSARGDDNEKLFF. DNA of the CDR3: TGCAGTGCTAGGGGGGATGATAATGAAAAACTGTTTTTT.

The sample holds a few counts of this clonotype. The chain has TRBV11-1 and TRBJ1-6, with 7 bases that match TRBD1. CDR3 length: 15 residues. CDR1 and CDR2 (germline): SGHAT, FQDESV (reference sequence). V gave up 5 bases and J gave up 9 bases; unmatched junction bases: 10. Here the CDR3 reads CASSPRYRGSSPLHF. CDR3 DNA: TGTGCCAGCAGCCCCAGGTACAGGGGAAGTTCACCCCTCCACTTT.

This chain's CDR3 is CASSIGTSQETQYF. The CDR3 DNA follows: TGTGCCAGCAGCATCGGGACTAGCCAAGAGACCCAGTACTTC. This rearrangement joins TRBV5-6 to TRBJ2-5; TRBD2 aligns across 8 bases. The germline CDR1 and CDR2 sequences are SGHDT and YYEEEE. With 4 bases clipped from V and 1 base from J, the junction kept 3 bases outside the gene matches. The CDR3 consists of 14 residues.

The rearrangement links TRBV5-1 to TRBJ2-2, with 11 nucleotides matching TRBD1. Looked up from germline, CDR1 is SGHRS and CDR2 is YFSETQ. The CDR3 is 17 residues long. With 1 base clipped from V and 6 bases from J, the junction kept 8 bases outside the gene matches. The DNA for the CDR3 is TGCGCCAGCAGCTTGCCCCTGGACAGGGGGCGCCCCGGGGAGCTGTTTTTT. This translates into CASSLPLDRGRPGELFF.

This clonotype came up a few times. The chain is built from TRBV23-1 and TRBJ2-7; D may be TRBD2 (7 bases). TRBV23-1 is an open reading frame, and its role is uncertain. The CDR3 is 16 residues long. V was trimmed by 10 bases and J by 3 bases, leaving 25 bases between them. CDR3 coding DNA: TGCGCCACCACCGGGGGGCCGATGGCCCTTATCTACGAGCAGTACTTC. This encodes CATTGGPMALIYEQYF.

This clonotype was observed a few times. This chain links TRBV12-3 or TRBV12-4 with TRBJ1-1, with D unclear. The V end lost 5 bases, the J end lost 10 bases, and 20 bases lay between the germline ends. There are 14 residues in the CDR3. This CDR3 is CASSKNEAPAGAFF. The CDR3, as DNA: TGTGCCAGCAGTAAAAACGAAGCCCCTGCGGGAGCTTTCTTT.

The table lists this clonotype with a count of one. The chain joins TRBV6-2 or TRBV6-3 to TRBJ2-2; tentative D call: TRBD1 (6 bases). V dropped 11 bases and J dropped 4 bases, with 17 bases sitting between them. Germline lookup yields CDR1 MNHEY and CDR2 SVGEGT. CDR3 length equals 14 residues. CDR3 bases: TGTGCCGTAGGCACAGGGCTGATCACCGGGGAGCTGTTTTTT. It specifies CAVGTGLITGELFF.

This clonotype was detected many times. The gene calls are TRBV27 and TRBJ1-5, with D unclear. V was trimmed by 4 bases and J by 6 bases, leaving 10 bases between them. There are 13 residues in the CDR3. Per the germline V gene, CDR1 is MNHEY and CDR2 is SMNVEV (reference sequence). The CDR3, as DNA: TGTGCCAGCAGTTCCAGCAGTACTCAGCCCCAGCATTTT. This encodes CASSSSSTQPQHF.

This clonotype was seen only a few times. The rearrangement links TRBV18 to TRBJ2-2; no clear D gene. Germline V gene sequence: CDR1 KGHSH, CDR2 LQKENI. CDR3 length: 15 residues. The ends were cut back, 0 bases at V and 3 bases at J, with 8 bases in the middle. In nucleotides, the CDR3 is TGTGCCAGCTCACCACCGAGTGTTTACACCGGGGAGCTGTTTTTT. It codes for CASSPPSVYTGELFF.

This clonotype was detected only once. The rearrangement links TRBV20-1 to TRBJ1-1; D gene ambiguous. This CDR3 has 9 residues. Germline V gene sequence: CDR1 DFQATT, CDR2 SNEGSKA (reference sequence). The CDR3 coding sequence is TGCAGGACGAACACTGAAGCTTTCTTT. This sequence encodes CRTNTEAFF.

V and J are TRBV4-2 and TRBJ2-3, with D unclear. CDR3 length: 15 amino acids. Germline V lookup: CDR1 LGHNA, CDR2 YNFKEQ. With 1 base removed from V and 6 bases from J, the gap between germline ends came to 14 bases. This chain's CDR3 is CASSQASAYMDTQYF. The CDR3 DNA reads as TGTGCCAGCAGCCAAGCGTCCGCATATATGGATACGCAGTATTTT.

The rearrangement uses TRBV6-1 and TRBJ2-7; D unresolved. V dropped 2 bases and J dropped 4 bases, with 12 bases sitting between them. In germline, CDR1 is MNHNS, CDR2 SASEGT. The CDR3 runs to 14 residues. The CDR3 DNA sequence: TGTGCCAGCAGTGAATCCGGACGGTGGTACGAGCAGTACTTC. Amino acids: CASSESGRWYEQYF.